This passage covers 32 T cell receptor beta chains from one sample sequenced in a study of metastatic and nonmetastatic thyroid tumors. All patients were treatment-naive before thyroid surgery. TCRdb reprocessed the PCR reads using MiXCR. In the table there are over 50,000 clones, just under 30% of which are singletons. The specimen was blood. Source of these receptors: a female donor with papillary thyroid cancer or a benign thyroid nodule (not recorded which). Some clones in this sample may be carry-over from other donors' samples.

This clone has ten or more counts. This chain links TRBV5-5 with TRBJ2-7, with TRBD1 as a possible D gene (6 bases). The CDR3 length is 14 residues. The ends were cut back, 2 bases at V and 3 bases at J, with 12 bases in the middle. CDR1 and CDR2 from the germline V gene are SGHKS and YYEKEE (reference sequence). Written as DNA, the CDR3 is TGTGCCAGCAGCTTAAGGGACAACTTCTACGAGCAGTACTTC. Protein product: CASSLRDNFYEQYF.

This clone qualifies as large. The V gene is TRBV12-3 or TRBV12-4, the J gene TRBJ1-5; weak D call: TRBD1 (6 bases). With 6 bases removed from V and 3 bases from J, the gap between germline ends came to 12 bases. CDR3 length: 14 residues. This CDR3 reads CASSQTGNNQPQHF. CDR3 coding DNA: TGTGCCAGCAGCCAAACAGGGAACAATCAGCCCCAGCATTTT.

The chain combines TRBV5-1 with TRBJ1-1; no reliable D call. Germline V lookup: CDR1 SGHRS, CDR2 YFSETQ. The CDR3 is made up of 12 amino acids. V shed 3 bases and J shed 4 bases, with 7 bases lying between them. The CDR3: CASSWGGTEAFF. CDR3 DNA sequence: TGCGCCAGCAGCTGGGGAGGCACTGAAGCTTTCTTT.

This clone was counted between two and nine times. The chain has TRBV15 and TRBJ2-3; D perhaps matches TRBD1 (6 bases). CDR1 LNHNV and CDR2 YYDKDF come from the germline V gene (reference sequence). The CDR3 loop spans 13 amino acids. The V and J ends lost 6 bases and 3 bases respectively, with 10 bases between them. The CDR3 DNA follows: TGTGCCACCAGAGTAGGGACAACAGATACGCAGTATTTT. Residues: CATRVGTTDTQYF.

This clone has more than one count but fewer than ten. The chain uses TRBV6-9 and TRBJ1-3; D is unresolved. The germline gives CDR1 MNHGY, CDR2 SVAAGI. Trimming left V 2 bases short and J 1 base short, with 9 bases between. This CDR3 has 15 amino acids. CDR3 nucleotide sequence: TGTGCCAGCAGTTATCAAGCTGAATCTGGAAACACCATATATTTT. Encoded protein: CASSYQAESGNTIYF.

This clone was seen a handful of times. The gene calls are TRBV2 and TRBJ2-3; weak D call: TRBD2 (5 bases). The germline CDR1 and CDR2 sequences are SNHLY and FYNNEI. Trimming cost V 5 bases and J 6 bases, with 9 bases left between them. This CDR3 region has 12 residues. The CDR3 DNA reads as TGTGCCAGCAGTCCAGGCGGGGATACGCAGTATTTT. It is translated as CASSPGGDTQYF.

There are a few counts of this clone. J is TRBJ2-1 and V is TRBV10-2, with a tentative D call TRBD2 (5 bases). With 0 bases removed from V and 4 bases from J, the gap between germline ends came to 13 bases. This CDR3 has 16 amino acids. Germline CDR1 WSHSY, CDR2 SAAADI. The CDR3 sequence: CASSESILDEYNEQFF. Here the CDR3 DNA reads TGCGCCAGCAGTGAGTCCATACTAGACGAGTACAATGAGCAGTTCTTC.

This clone was counted ten times or more. The chain is built from TRBV7-6 and TRBJ2-7; D may be TRBD2 (5 bases). Between the trimmed V and J ends, which lost 2 bases and 0 bases, there was a span of 20 bases. The CDR3 has 18 residues. Germline-derived CDR1 and CDR2 are SGHVS and FNYEAQ. CDR3 DNA sequence: TGTGCCAGCAGCTTACGGAGAGGTTGGACTGACACCTCCTACGAGCAGTACTTC. This codes for CASSLRRGWTDTSYEQYF.

The J gene is TRBJ2-7, the V gene TRBV5-1, with 11 bases fitting TRBD2. Trimming at V came to 0 bases and at J to 4 bases, leaving 6 bases not matched to a gene. Germline values: CDR1 SGHRS, CDR2 YFSETQ. CDR3 size: 16 residues. CDR3 coding DNA: TGCGCCAGCAGCTTGGGTACTAGCGGGAGTCGTTACGAGCAGTACTTC. It encodes CASSLGTSGSRYEQYF.

This clone is labeled as medium-sized. This rearrangement joins TRBV6-2 or TRBV6-3 to TRBJ2-3; 12 nucleotides line up with TRBD2. Per the germline V gene, CDR1 is MNHEY and CDR2 is SVGEGT. Losses at the gene ends were 9 bases for V and 4 bases for J; bases not matched to a gene: 8. The CDR3 is 15 amino acids. Written as DNA, the CDR3 is TGTGCCAGGCAGACTAGCGGGAGAAATCCAGATACGCAGTATTTT. The encoded protein is CARQTSGRNPDTQYF.

This clone was found many times. The chain is built from TRBV6-1 and TRBJ2-2; D not certain. V dropped 6 bases and J dropped 1 base, with 12 bases sitting between them. In germline, CDR1 is MNHNS, CDR2 SASEGT. The CDR3 consists of 15 residues. The CDR3 sequence is CASSLMGVNTGELFF. Here the CDR3 DNA reads TGTGCCAGCAGCCTCATGGGTGTGAACACCGGGGAGCTGTTTTTT.

The chain has TRBV4-2 and TRBJ2-1, with 12 nucleotides matching TRBD2. CDR1 and CDR2 from the germline V gene are LGHNA and YNFKEQ. This CDR3 is 16 amino acids long. After removal of 1 base from V and 7 bases from J, the junction contained 5 bases not matched to a gene. The CDR3 region has the DNA TGTGCCAGCAGCCAAGCTGGGCTAGCGGGAGGGAATGAGCAGTTCTTC. Its protein product is CASSQAGLAGGNEQFF.

This chain connects TRBV2 to TRBJ1-1, with 9 bases matching TRBD1. Unmatched junction bases numbered 11, after V lost 6 bases and J lost 3 bases. This CDR3 comprises 16 residues. Germline assignment: CDR1 SNHLY and CDR2 FYNNEI. The CDR3 nucleotides are TGTGCCAGCAGCGCCGACAGGGGGGGAAGGCACACTGAAGCTTTCTTT. This sequence encodes CASSADRGGRHTEAFF.

The chain carries TRBV9 and TRBJ1-2; TRBD1 aligns across 11 bases. Germline assignment: CDR1 SGDLS and CDR2 YYNGEE. The trim removed 0 bases at V and 7 bases at J, leaving 14 bases unmatched. The CDR3 runs to 18 residues. The DNA for the CDR3 is TGTGCCAGCAGCGTAGCTTCGGCGCACCGGGACAGGGGGGCTGGCTACACCTTC. Amino acid sequence: CASSVASAHRDRGAGYTF.

The J gene is TRBJ2-7, the V gene TRBV10-1; D may correspond to TRBD1 or TRBD2 (7 bases each). Germline V CDR1 and CDR2: WNHNN, SYGVQD (reference sequence). The CDR3 spans 13 residues. Trimming took off 2 bases at V and 4 bases at J, with 9 bases between the two ends. CDR3 residues: CASSEQGGYEQYF. CDR3 sequence (DNA): TGCGCCAGCAGTGAGCAGGGGGGGTACGAGCAGTACTTC.

The chain employs TRBV6-2 or TRBV6-3 and TRBJ2-7; D is perhaps TRBD1 or TRBD2 (5 bases each). This CDR3 contains 13 residues. With 4 bases removed from V and 6 bases from J, the gap between germline ends came to 13 bases. From germline, CDR1 is MNHEY and CDR2 SVGEGT. CDR3 loop: CASSLTGAGEQYF. Written as DNA, the CDR3 is TGTGCCAGCAGTTTAACCGGGGCCGGCGAGCAGTACTTC.

This clone was seen repeatedly, ten times or more. V is TRBV7-9 and J is TRBJ1-2, with D possibly matching TRBD1 (5 bases). V lost 5 bases, J lost 7 bases, and 14 bases lay in between. Germline V gene sequence: CDR1 SEHNR, CDR2 FQNEAQ (reference sequence). This CDR3 contains 13 residues. In DNA form, the CDR3 reads TGTGCCAGCAGCCTCCGGGACTTCAGTGGCTACACCTTC. It is translated as CASSLRDFSGYTF.

This chain links TRBV5-1 with TRBJ1-1, with a tentative D call TRBD1 (5 bases). The CDR3 runs 13 residues. The germline gives CDR1 SGHRS, CDR2 YFSETQ. Trimming took 1 base from V and 7 from J, leaving 11 bases between them. For the CDR3, the DNA is TGCGCCAGCAGCTTGCAGTATGACAGTGAAGCTTTCTTT. Translating it yields CASSLQYDSEAFF.

Concerning this clone: One end of the junction fails to match germline, which may point to a read error. The J gene is TRBJ2-7, the V gene TRBV4-2, with D perhaps TRBD2 (5 bases). The CDR3 is 12 amino acids. Germline values: CDR1 LGHNA, CDR2 YNFKEQ. CDR3 DNA sequence: TGTGCCAGCAGCCAAGCGGGGATCGAGCAGCACTTC. The encoded protein is CASSQAGIEQHF.

This clone was counted only a few times. The rearrangement links TRBV28 to TRBJ2-7; tentatively, D is TRBD1 (6 bases). The CDR3 covers 15 residues. The germline V gene has CDR1 MDHEN and CDR2 SYDVKM. The ends were cut back, 6 bases at V and 4 bases at J, with 19 bases in the middle. In DNA, the CDR3 is TGTGCCAGCAGCTTGCGCGACAGGTTCTCTTACGAGCAGTACTTC. Translating gives CASSLRDRFSYEQYF.

This clone appeared a few times. The chain uses TRBV6-4 and TRBJ2-3; D gene unclear. Trimming took 2 bases from V and 1 from J, leaving 7 bases between them. The CDR3 extends over 14 amino acids. CDR1 and CDR2 (germline): MRHNA, SNTAGT. The CDR3 protein is CASSDPLRTDTQYF. CDR3 nucleotides: TGTGCCAGCAGTGACCCTCTTCGCACAGATACGCAGTATTTT.

This rearrangement joins TRBV7-3 to TRBJ2-7; TRBD1 matches at 9 bases. Trimming removed 4 bases from V and 6 bases from J; junction bases left unmatched: 4. Per germline, CDR1 SGHTA and CDR2 FQGTGA. The CDR3 consists of 13 residues. In nucleotides, the CDR3 is TGTGCCAGCAGCTGGGGACAGGGACGCGAGCAGTACTTC. Protein: CASSWGQGREQYF.

The chain employs TRBV6-2 or TRBV6-3 and TRBJ2-7; perhaps TRBD1 as D (5 bases). Germline V gives CDR1 MNHEY, CDR2 SVGEGT. This CDR3 has 14 amino acids. V was trimmed by 0 bases and J by 5 bases, leaving 11 bases between them. The CDR3 sequence is CASSYSDTRNEQYF. The CDR3 bases are TGTGCCAGCAGTTACTCGGACACAAGGAACGAGCAGTACTTC.

There are a few counts of this clone. J is TRBJ1-1 and V is TRBV6-2 or TRBV6-3; D call uncertain. With 5 bases removed from V and 5 bases from J, the gap between germline ends came to 12 bases. The CDR3 is 13 amino acids. Per the germline V gene, CDR1 is MNHEY and CDR2 is SVGEGT. The CDR3 nucleotides read TGTGCCAGCAGTCTACGGACGGTTACTGAAGCTTTCTTT. Translation: CASSLRTVTEAFF.

This clone was seen a handful of times. V and J are TRBV6-4 and TRBJ1-6; possibly TRBD1 for D (6 bases). The CDR3 loop spans 13 amino acids. Germline CDR1 and CDR2: MRHNA and SNTAGT. The V and J ends lost 3 bases and 7 bases respectively, with 7 bases between them. The CDR3 coding sequence is TGTGCCAGCAGTGAAGGACAGAATTCACCCCTCCACTTT. It is translated as CASSEGQNSPLHF.

This clone occurred a few times. The J gene is TRBJ1-5, the V gene TRBV12-3 or TRBV12-4; D possibly corresponds to TRBD1 (6 bases). V was shortened by 8 bases and J by 6 bases, with 11 bases between the two germline ends. This CDR3 comprises 12 residues. Here the CDR3 reads CASLRGVQPQHF. The CDR3 DNA follows: TGTGCCAGCCTAAGGGGGGTTCAGCCCCAGCATTTT.

The table lists this clone with many counts. The chain recombines TRBV20-1 with TRBJ1-2, with D perhaps TRBD1 (5 bases). Deletions cut 0 bases from V and 2 bases from J, with 10 bases between. The CDR3 has 14 residues. Germline V lookup: CDR1 DFQATT, CDR2 SNEGSKA (reference sequence). DNA for the CDR3: TGCAGTGCTAGAGAGGGGGTTCTGAACTATGGCTACACCTTC. Translation: CSAREGVLNYGYTF.

There are a few counts of this clone. An end of the junction differs from the germline gene, which may be a read error. J is TRBJ2-1 and V is TRBV6-1, with D unresolved. Germline V gives CDR1 MNHNS, CDR2 SASEGT. CDR3 length: 17 residues. The CDR3 DNA reads TGTGCCAGCAGTGAAATCCGGACCCCACCCTCCTTCAATGAGCAGTTCTTC. Amino acids: CASSEIRTPPSFNEQFF.

The sample holds a few counts of this clone. CDR3 bases: TGTGCCAGCTCAGCAGTTGCGGGGGGAAACACCGGGGAGCTGTTTTTT. Amino acids: CASSAVAGGNTGELFF. The V call is TRBV18, the J call TRBJ2-2, with 8 bases lining up with TRBD2. The germline V gene encodes CDR1 KGHSH and CDR2 LQKENI. The CDR3 has 16 residues. With 5 bases clipped from V and 2 bases from J, the junction kept 7 bases outside the gene matches.

This clone was found many times. The chain employs TRBV4-3 and TRBJ2-4; no firm D call. Trimming took off 0 bases at V and 7 bases at J, with 13 bases between the two ends. Germline assignment: CDR1 LGHNA and CDR2 YSLEER. The CDR3 totals 15 residues. The CDR3 region has the DNA TGCGCCAGCAGCCAAGATCGAGTAGTGGGCAACATTCAGTACTTC. As protein: CASSQDRVVGNIQYF.

This clone was picked up a small number of times. The CDR3 spells CSARDPGTSGDNEQFF. CDR3 DNA: TGCAGTGCTAGAGATCCTGGGACTAGCGGGGACAATGAGCAGTTCTTC. The chain combines TRBV20-1 with TRBJ2-1; 13 bases are shared with TRBD2. The germline gives CDR1 DFQATT, CDR2 SNEGSKA (reference sequence). The CDR3 loop spans 16 amino acids. The V gene end was trimmed by 0 bases and the J gene end by 5 bases; junction bases not matched to a gene: 4.

This clone was detected only a few times. The chain couples TRBV12-5 to TRBJ2-1; 7 nucleotides agree with TRBD2. CDR1 and CDR2 from the germline V gene are LGHNT and FRNRAP. V shed 4 bases, J shed 6 bases, and the junction held 9 bases outside the gene matches. The CDR3 spans 15 residues. CDR3 bases: TGTGCTAGTGGTTCCTCCCGGTGGGAGGGCAATGAGCAGTTCTTC. Translation gives CASGSSRWEGNEQFF. Full variable domain (remainder filled in from reference TRBV12-5 and TRBJ2-1): DARVTQTPRHKVTEMGQEVTMRCQPILGHNTVFWYRQTMMQGLELLAYFRNRAPLDDSGMPKDRFSAEMPDATLATLKIQPSEPRDSAVYFCASGSSRWEGNEQFFGPGTRLTVL.